This T cell receptor (beta chain) stems from a study of T cells in Graves' hyperthyroidism and ophthalmopathy. General study points: With a median lead of about six months before onset, the model predicted ophthalmopathy. Blood held most thyroid clonotypes expanded above 0.001 frequency. A 13 V-J signature model discriminated ophthalmopathy versus stable hyperthyroidism.

Using RNA transcripts as the source, TCR beta CDR3 regions were amplified. HTBI primers were used for first-round RT-PCR of the TCR CDR3. One entry per CDR3 protein, called by TCRdb with MiXCR from the multiplex PCR reads. The sample consists of under 250,000 distinct CDR3 sequences, approximately 24% of them appearing once. Patients with uncontrolled infections, other autoimmune diseases, pregnancy or lactation were excluded. As regards this clonotype: Its antigen is currently unknown.

V lost 6 bases to trimming and J lost 4 bases, with 15 bases between them. The length of the CDR3 is 14 residues. Germline V lookup: CDR1 MDHEN, CDR2 SYDVKM. The gene calls are TRBV28 and TRBJ1-2; D is perhaps TRBD1 (5 bases). The sample comprised blood. The receptor was isolated from a woman between 35 and 50 years old with Graves' ophthalmopathy. CDR3 region: CASSLEGILYGYTF. The DNA for the CDR3 is TGTGCCAGCAGCCTGGAGGGGATTCTCTATGGCTACACCTTC.